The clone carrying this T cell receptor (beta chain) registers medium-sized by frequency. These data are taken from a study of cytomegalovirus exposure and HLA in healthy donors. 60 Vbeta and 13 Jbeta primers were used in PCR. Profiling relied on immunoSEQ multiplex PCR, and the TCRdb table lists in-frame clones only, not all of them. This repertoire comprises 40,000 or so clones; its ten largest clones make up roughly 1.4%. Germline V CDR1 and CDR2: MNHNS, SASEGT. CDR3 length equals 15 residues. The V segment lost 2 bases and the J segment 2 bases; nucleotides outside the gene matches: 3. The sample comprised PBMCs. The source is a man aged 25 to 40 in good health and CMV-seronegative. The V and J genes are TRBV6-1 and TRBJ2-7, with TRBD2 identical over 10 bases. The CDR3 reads CASSELAGVAYEQYF. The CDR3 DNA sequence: TGTGCCAGCAGTGAACTAGCGGGGGTAGCCTACGAGCAGTACTTC.